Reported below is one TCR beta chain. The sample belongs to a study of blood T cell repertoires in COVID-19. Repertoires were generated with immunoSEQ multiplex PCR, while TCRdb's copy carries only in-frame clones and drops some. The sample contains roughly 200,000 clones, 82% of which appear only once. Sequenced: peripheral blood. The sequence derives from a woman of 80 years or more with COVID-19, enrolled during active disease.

The CDR3 sequence is CASRPRVDGYTF. In DNA, the CDR3 is TGTGCCAGCAGACCGCGGGTGGATGGCTACACCTTC. This chain joins TRBV7-9 and TRBJ1-2; no clear D gene. Germline V CDR1 and CDR2: SEHNR, FQNEAQ (reference sequence). With 6 bases removed from V and 6 bases from J, the gap between germline ends came to 11 bases. This CDR3 has 12 residues.